Below are 21 T cell receptor beta chains sequenced from a single sample in a study of T cell responses to AZD1222 COVID-19 vaccine. The method was immunoSEQ multiplex PCR; TCRdb's version includes in-frame clones alone and lacks a portion of them. Of 98,000 or so clones in the sample, 93% were seen once. The sequencing here drew on peripheral blood, taken on day 0 of AZD1222 vaccination. All receptors come from an adult in good health.

The gene calls are TRBV7-9 and TRBJ1-4, with D possibly being TRBD1 (5 bases). CDR3 length equals 14 residues. Germline loops: CDR1 SEHNR, CDR2 FQNEAQ (reference sequence). V lost 3 bases and J 3 bases, leaving 8 bases between the germline ends. The CDR3 region has the DNA TGTGCCAGCAGCTTGGGGGAGGCTAATGAAAAACTGTTTTTT. Amino acid sequence: CASSLGEANEKLFF.

The chain has TRBV29-1 and TRBJ2-7; the D gene is possibly TRBD1 (5 bases). V was shortened by 6 bases and J by 1 base, with 7 bases between the two germline ends. There are 11 residues in the CDR3. Germline V gene data show CDR1 as SQVTM and CDR2 as ANQGSEA. CDR3: CSVDTSYEQYF. CDR3 DNA: TGCAGCGTGGACACGTCCTACGAGCAGTACTTC.

The CDR3 here is CSVEFDTSNTEAFF. Written as DNA, the CDR3 is TGCAGCGTTGAATTCGACACCTCGAACACTGAAGCTTTCTTT. This chain joins TRBV29-1 and TRBJ1-1; no reliable D call. The CDR3 runs to 14 residues. The V and J ends lost 2 bases and 1 base respectively, with 11 bases between them. The germline V gene encodes CDR1 SQVTM and CDR2 ANQGSEA.

Note on this clone: The germline gene is not matched at one end of the junction; a read error may be the cause. The sample holds other DNA sequences that translate to the same CDR3. The rearrangement joins TRBV12-5 to TRBJ2-1; no reliable D call. Germline V gives CDR1 LGHNT, CDR2 FRNRAP. The CDR3 runs to 13 residues. CDR3 bases: TGCGCTACTGAGGACGTCGCTTACAATGAGCAGTTCTTC. It is translated as CATEDVAYNEQFF.

The chain joins TRBV23-1 to TRBJ2-1, with 10 bases that match TRBD2. TRBV23-1 is designated an ORF whose function remains uncertain. The V and J ends lost 0 bases and 7 bases, in that order; junction bases with no gene match: 9. The CDR3 has 17 residues. The chain's CDR3 is CASSQSKASGSLNEQFF. The CDR3 region has the DNA TGCGCCAGCAGTCAATCAAAGGCTAGCGGGAGTCTGAATGAGCAGTTCTTC.

V usage is TRBV14 and J usage is TRBJ2-7; D ambiguous. From germline, CDR1 is SGHDN and CDR2 FVKESK. V dropped 0 bases and J dropped 3 bases, with 12 bases sitting between them. The CDR3 covers 15 residues. DNA for the CDR3: TGTGCCAGCAGCCAAGATTACCCCGAATACTACGAGCAGTACTTC. Translation gives CASSQDYPEYYEQYF.

DNA for the CDR3: TGTGCCAGCAGCGTAGGCGGGGAGGGGGCCCCTGAAGCTTTCTTT. It is translated as CASSVGGEGAPEAFF. This chain connects TRBV9 to TRBJ1-1; the match to TRBD1 covers 7 bases. The CDR3 is 15 amino acids. The germline V gene has CDR1 SGDLS and CDR2 YYNGEE. The ends lost 0 bases at V and 6 bases at J; junction bases unmatched: 8.

This CDR3 reads CATQNTGGPNQPQHF. CDR3 DNA: TGTGCCACCCAAAATACAGGGGGCCCGAATCAGCCCCAGCATTTT. This chain connects TRBV24-1 to TRBJ1-5, with 9 bases fitting TRBD1. Looked up from germline, CDR1 is KGHDR and CDR2 is SFDVKD. This CDR3 has 15 residues. Trimming at V came to 9 bases and at J to 4 bases, leaving 9 bases not matched to a gene.

A single count supports this clone. The chain's CDR3 is CASSTFNNGAGVGNQPQHF. The CDR3 DNA follows: TGTGCCAGCAGCACCTTCAACAACGGCGCAGGGGTTGGCAATCAGCCCCAGCATTTT. The V call is TRBV9, the J call TRBJ1-5, with D perhaps TRBD1 (6 bases). Per germline, CDR1 SGDLS and CDR2 YYNGEE. V gave up 4 bases and J gave up 2 bases, with 25 bases separating them. The CDR3 is 19 amino acids.

V usage is TRBV12-3 or TRBV12-4 and J usage is TRBJ1-4; a possible D gene is TRBD1 (5 bases). CDR3 length: 11 residues. Trimming left V 2 bases short and J 14 bases short, with 9 bases between. The CDR3: CASSLRGDLFF. The CDR3 DNA reads TGTGCCAGCAGTTTACGGGGGGATCTGTTTTTT.

The V and J genes are TRBV4-1 and TRBJ1-5; D call uncertain. Germline lookup yields CDR1 MGHRA and CDR2 YSYEKL. V was clipped by 1 base and J by 7 bases, with 11 bases between them. This CDR3 has 14 amino acids. The CDR3 DNA is TGCGCCAGCAGCCAAGCAGCCATCAAACAGCCCCAGCATTTT. Protein sequence: CASSQAAIKQPQHF.

V usage is TRBV24-1 and J usage is TRBJ2-1; 7 bases fit TRBD2. This CDR3 has 13 residues. The V gene end was trimmed by 11 bases and the J gene end by 0 bases; junction bases not matched to a gene: 3. Germline V gene sequence: CDR1 KGHDR, CDR2 SFDVKD. The chain's CDR3 is CANAGDSYNEQFF. CDR3 nucleotide sequence: TGTGCCAACGCGGGGGACTCCTACAATGAGCAGTTCTTC.

Comments on this clone: One junction end disagrees with the germline gene, perhaps due to a read error. This chain joins TRBV14 and TRBJ1-2, with D possibly being TRBD1 (6 bases). The CDR3 loop spans 12 amino acids. The V gene's germline CDR1 is SGHDN and CDR2 FVKESK. This CDR3 is CASSQQGPVLAF. CDR3 nucleotides: TGTGCCAGCAGCCAACAGGGGCCGGTTCTCGCCTTC. The full variable domain, in which reference TRBV14 and TRBJ1-2 provide the parts outside the CDR3, is EAGVTQFPSHSVIEKGQTVTLRCDPISGHDNLYWYRRVMGKEIKFLLHFVKESKQDESGMPNNRFLAERTGGTYSTLKVQPAELEDSGVYFCASSQQGPVLAFGSGTRLTVV.

V is TRBV6-5 and J is TRBJ1-6; possibly TRBD1 for D (6 bases). The CDR3 covers 16 residues. Trimming stripped 0 bases from V and 5 bases from J, with 11 bases between. CDR1 and CDR2 (germline): MNHEY, SVGAGI. Here the CDR3 DNA reads TGTGCCAGCAGTTACTCGAAGAGGACAGATAATTCACCCCTCCACTTT. It encodes CASSYSKRTDNSPLHF.

V is TRBV6-1 and J is TRBJ2-7, with a weak D call TRBD2 (5 bases). The germline V gene encodes CDR1 MNHNS and CDR2 SASEGT. The germline V and J ends were trimmed by 2 bases and 3 bases, with 8 bases remaining between them. The CDR3 sequence is 13 residues long. The CDR3 protein is CASSELEVYEQYF. The CDR3, as DNA: TGTGCCAGCAGTGAACTGGAGGTCTACGAGCAGTACTTC.

V gene TRBV6-4 combines with J gene TRBJ1-2, with TRBD1 matching 8 bases. Trimming removed 8 bases from V and 1 base from J; junction bases left unmatched: 12. The CDR3 runs 16 residues. The V gene's germline CDR1 is MRHNA and CDR2 SNTAGT. The DNA for the CDR3 is TGTGCCAGCCGACGACAGGGGCGACTCTATAACTATGGCTACACCTTC. As protein: CASRRQGRLYNYGYTF.

The chain joins TRBV2 to TRBJ2-7; 11 bases match TRBD2. In germline, CDR1 is SNHLY, CDR2 FYNNEI. The CDR3 runs 16 residues. Germline trimming cut 7 bases from V and 3 bases from J; bases unmatched to any gene: 11. The CDR3 region has the DNA TGTGCCAGCAAGAATACTGGGACTAGCGGAAACTACGAGCAGTACTTC. Translated: CASKNTGTSGNYEQYF.

The rearrangement joins TRBV25-1 to TRBJ1-3; D is unresolved. This CDR3 is built from 14 residues. V was trimmed by 7 bases and J by 0 bases, leaving 10 bases between them. CDR1 MGHDK and CDR2 SYGVNS come from the germline V gene. In nucleotides, the CDR3 is TGTGCCAGCACTGCCGCGAGCTCTGGAAACACCATATATTTT. Translating it yields CASTAASSGNTIYF.

This chain uses TRBV5-3 with TRBJ1-1; perhaps TRBD1 as D (6 bases). TRBV5-3 is labeled an ORF, and its function is uncertain. This CDR3 is built from 15 residues. V was clipped by 0 bases and J by 1 base, with 10 bases between them. The CDR3 reads CARSLEGVSNTEAFF. The CDR3 DNA is TGTGCCAGAAGCTTGGAGGGGGTTTCGAACACTGAAGCTTTCTTT.

The CDR3 coding sequence is TGCGCCAGCAGTGAGCTTCTGACTGTGGATACGCAGTATTTT. This sequence encodes CASSELLTVDTQYF. The chain recombines TRBV10-1 with TRBJ2-3; D gene ambiguous. Germline V gives CDR1 WNHNN, CDR2 SYGVQD (reference sequence). The length of the CDR3 is 14 residues. V was pared by 2 bases and J by 6 bases, with 12 bases between.

The genes are TRBV6-5 and TRBJ2-3; D might be TRBD2 (6 bases). Germline V lookup: CDR1 MNHEY, CDR2 SVGAGI. V was clipped by 4 bases and J by 0 bases, with 8 bases between them. CDR3 size: 14 residues. CDR3 DNA: TGTGCCAGCAGTTTAGCGGCTAGCACAGATACGCAGTATTTT. The encoded protein is CASSLAASTDTQYF.